These 5 T cell receptor beta chains came from one sample sequenced in a study of CD8+ T cells in alopecia areata. Treatment denoted: oral pan-JAK inhibitor, 5-10 mg twice daily. Isolated RNA was reverse transcribed into cDNA used as the sequencing template. Assay: immunoSEQ multiplex PCR; the TCRdb copy retains only in-frame clones and omits some. The repertoire holds about 64,000 clones, with 35% to 55% as singletons. The sample here was CD8+ T cells sorted from blood, taken at approximately week 39, from a patient treated with tofacitinib. These receptors all stem from a human donor with alopecia areata.

This clone was detected a few times. J is TRBJ1-2 and V is TRBV6-1, with D possibly being TRBD1 (5 bases). From germline, CDR1 is MNHNS and CDR2 SASEGT. Trimming removed 7 bases from V and 5 bases from J, with 17 bases in between. This CDR3 has 14 residues. Written as DNA, the CDR3 is TGTGCCAGCAAGGATAGAGGGGCCTCGTATGGCTACACCTTC. It yields the protein CASKDRGASYGYTF.

The J gene is TRBJ2-1, the V gene TRBV7-9; possibly TRBD1 or TRBD2 for D (5 bases each). Trimming shortened V by 1 base and J by 10 bases, and 11 bases separated the two germline ends. The germline V gene has CDR1 SEHNR and CDR2 FQNEAQ (reference sequence). CDR3 length equals 13 residues. The CDR3, as DNA: TGTGCCAGCAGCTTAGAGGGGAGTCTGGAGCAGTTCTTC. Translated, it gives CASSLEGSLEQFF.

This chain connects TRBV11-2 to TRBJ1-2; no reliable D call. Trimming cost V 4 bases and J 3 bases, with 3 bases left between them. Germline assignment: CDR1 SGHAT and CDR2 FQNNGV. This CDR3 is 11 amino acids long. The CDR3 protein is CASSSYYGYTF. Here the CDR3 DNA reads TGTGCCAGCAGCTCATACTATGGCTACACCTTC.

In this sample, this clone turned up a few times. The chain joins TRBV15 to TRBJ2-3; 12 bases map to TRBD2. With V trimmed by 8 bases and J by 1 base, 4 bases remained unmatched. Per germline, CDR1 LNHNV and CDR2 YYDKDF (reference sequence). This CDR3 region has 15 residues. The CDR3 coding sequence is TGTGCCACCCTACTAGCGGGAGGACGCACAGATACGCAGTATTTT. Protein product: CATLLAGGRTDTQYF.

The chain couples TRBV5-6 to TRBJ2-1; TRBD2 matches at 9 bases. V lost 1 base to trimming and J lost 9 bases; unmatched junction nucleotides: 5. The CDR3 extends over 14 amino acids. From germline, CDR1 is SGHDT and CDR2 YYEEEE. CDR3 nucleotides: TGTGCCAGCAGCTTGTTAGCGGGAGCAGGTGAGCAGTTCTTC. Translating it yields CASSLLAGAGEQFF.